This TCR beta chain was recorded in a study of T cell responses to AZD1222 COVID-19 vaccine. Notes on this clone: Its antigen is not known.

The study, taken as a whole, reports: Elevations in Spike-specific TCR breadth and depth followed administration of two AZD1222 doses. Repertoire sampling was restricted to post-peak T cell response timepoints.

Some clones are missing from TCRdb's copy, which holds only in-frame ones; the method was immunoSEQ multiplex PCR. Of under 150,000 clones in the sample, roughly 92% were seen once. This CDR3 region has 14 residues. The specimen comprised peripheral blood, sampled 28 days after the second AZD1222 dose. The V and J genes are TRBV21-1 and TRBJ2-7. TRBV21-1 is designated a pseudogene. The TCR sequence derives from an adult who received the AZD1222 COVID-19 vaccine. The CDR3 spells CASSKGVRESEQYF. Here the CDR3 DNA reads TGTGCCAGCAGCAAAGGGGTCAGGGAGAGCGAGCAGTACTTC.